A single sample gave rise to the 14 T cell receptor beta chains below, sequenced in a study of cytomegalovirus exposure and HLA in healthy donors. Amplification used 60 Vbeta primers and 13 Jbeta primers. Repertoires were generated with immunoSEQ multiplex PCR, while TCRdb's copy carries only in-frame clones and drops some. The sample carries around 200,000 clones, less than 80% recorded once. Sequencing was carried out using PBMCs. Receptors were obtained from a girl aged 2 to 9 in good health and CMV-seronegative.

This chain links TRBV19 with TRBJ1-5; tentative D call: TRBD1 (5 bases). CDR3 length: 18 residues. V was pared by 3 bases and J by 2 bases, with 20 bases between. CDR1 is LNHDA, CDR2 SQIVND, per germline (reference sequence). Here the CDR3 reads CASSMDRTTGRGNQPQHF. As DNA, the CDR3 is TGTGCCAGTAGTATGGATAGGACTACGGGACGTGGCAATCAGCCCCAGCATTTT.

This chain uses TRBV4-2 with TRBJ2-6, with D uncertain. The CDR3 runs to 16 residues. Germline V gives CDR1 LGHNA, CDR2 YNFKEQ. V shed 0 bases and J shed 0 bases, with 6 bases lying between them. CDR3 nucleotides: TGTGCCAGCAGCCAAGATTCCAGCTCTGGGGCCAACGTCCTGACTTTC. Translating gives CASSQDSSSGANVLTF.

The chain uses TRBV6-5 and TRBJ1-2; a weak D match, TRBD1 (6 bases). The CDR3 covers 14 residues. The germline V gene has CDR1 MNHEY and CDR2 SVGAGI. The ends were cut back, 4 bases at V and 4 bases at J, with 13 bases in the middle. The CDR3 DNA follows: TGTGCCAGCAGTTTCTCACAGGGCTTCTATGGCTACACCTTC. Translation: CASSFSQGFYGYTF.

The CDR3 region is CASSHSGSLYEQYF. In DNA form, the CDR3 reads TGTGCCAGCAGCCATAGCGGGAGCTTGTACGAGCAGTACTTC. V gene TRBV4-2 combines with J gene TRBJ2-7, with 9 bases aligning to TRBD2. Trimming cost V 3 bases and J 4 bases; bases outside gene matches: 4. CDR3 length: 14 residues. Germline-derived CDR1 and CDR2 are LGHNA and YNFKEQ.

The chain uses TRBV9 and TRBJ2-3, with D possibly being TRBD2 (5 bases). The V gene lost 4 bases and the J gene lost 4 bases, with 19 bases spanning the gap. CDR1 and CDR2 (germline): SGDLS, YYNGEE. The CDR3 totals 16 residues. This chain's CDR3 is CASSPGIASFADTQYF. The CDR3 DNA sequence: TGTGCCAGCAGCCCCGGTATAGCTAGCTTCGCAGATACGCAGTATTTT. Filled out from reference TRBV9 and TRBJ2-3, the complete variable domain reads DSGVTQTPKHLITATGQRVTLRCSPRSGDLSVYWYQQSLDQGLQFLIQYYNGEERAKGNILERFSAQQFPDLHSELNLSSLELGDSALYFCASSPGIASFADTQYFGPGTRLTVL.

DNA of the CDR3: TGTGCCAGTAGTATAGGGGGCAGCCGGAGTAATCAGCCCCAGCATTTT. It yields the protein CASSIGGSRSNQPQHF. The genes are TRBV19 and TRBJ1-5; D might be TRBD1 (5 bases). V lost 1 base and J lost 4, with 14 bases in between. The CDR3 sequence is 16 residues long. Germline V gives CDR1 LNHDA, CDR2 SQIVND (reference sequence).

V usage is TRBV6-6 and J usage is TRBJ2-1; TRBD2 aligns across 9 bases. From germline, CDR1 is MNHNY and CDR2 SVGAGI (reference sequence). Trimming cost V 2 bases and J 7 bases; bases outside gene matches: 6. The CDR3 loop spans 15 amino acids. CDR3 sequence (DNA): TGTGCCAGCAGTTACGGCGGGGGGGCGTCGAATGAGCAGTTCTTC. It encodes CASSYGGGASNEQFF.

Only a few counts were recorded for this clone. This chain connects TRBV5-1 to TRBJ1-4; no clear D gene. Germline values: CDR1 SGHRS, CDR2 YFSETQ. The CDR3 length is 14 residues. The V end was cut by 2 bases, the J end by 8 bases, with 13 bases between. CDR3 residues: CASSFHGQEEKLFF. Written as DNA, the CDR3 is TGCGCCAGCAGCTTCCACGGTCAAGAGGAAAAACTGTTTTTT.

Only a few counts were recorded for this clone. This sequence joins TRBV6-6 and TRBJ1-5; 9 bases are a match to TRBD1. The CDR3 length is 15 residues. Germline CDR1 reads MNHNY; CDR2 reads SVGAGI (reference sequence). Unmatched junction bases numbered 5, after V lost 5 bases and J lost 3 bases. CDR3 in amino acids: CASSRDRVTNQPQHF. The CDR3 nucleotides are TGTGCCAGCAGTCGGGACAGGGTGACCAATCAGCCCCAGCATTTT.

The chain has TRBV9 and TRBJ1-4; no clear D gene. Deletions cut 0 bases from V and 7 bases from J, with 13 bases between. Germline assignment: CDR1 SGDLS and CDR2 YYNGEE. This CDR3 comprises 15 residues. The CDR3 sequence: CASSVGQPGGEKLFF. The DNA for the CDR3 is TGTGCCAGCAGCGTAGGGCAACCGGGTGGTGAAAAACTGTTTTTT.

The chain has TRBV18 and TRBJ2-1; D is possibly TRBD1 (5 bases). CDR1 KGHSH and CDR2 LQKENI come from the germline V gene. This CDR3 spans 13 amino acids. Trimming shortened V by 2 bases and J by 8 bases, and 10 bases separated the two germline ends. The CDR3 DNA reads as TGTGCCAGCTCACCATTGCAGGGTCATGAGCAGTTCTTC. It encodes CASSPLQGHEQFF. The full variable domain, with the rest looked up from reference TRBV18 and TRBJ2-1, is NAGVMQNPRHLVRRRGQEARLRCSPMKGHSHVYWYRQLPEEGLKFMVYLQKENIIDESGMPKERFSAEFPKEGPSILRIQQVVRGDSAAYFCASSPLQGHEQFFGPGTRLTVL.

The rearrangement links TRBV30 to TRBJ1-5; 9 bases are shared with TRBD1. The germline V gene has CDR1 GTSNPN and CDR2 SVGIG (reference sequence). CDR3 length: 15 residues. V was pared by 3 bases and J by 2 bases, with 5 bases of the junction left unmatched. DNA of the CDR3: TGTGCCTGGAGCCAGGGACAGGGAGGCAATCAGCCCCAGCATTTT. The encoded protein is CAWSQGQGGNQPQHF.

This chain links TRBV4-2 with TRBJ2-1; D remains ambiguous. The CDR3 is made up of 15 amino acids. Deletions cut 0 bases from V and 8 bases from J, with 14 bases between. The germline V gene encodes CDR1 LGHNA and CDR2 YNFKEQ. CDR3 sequence (DNA): TGTGCCAGCAGCCAAGATCAAATCCAGATCCATGAGCAGTTCTTC. Its translation is CASSQDQIQIHEQFF.

This clone occurred a few times. The V gene is TRBV11-2, the J gene TRBJ2-7; weak D call: TRBD2 (6 bases). The CDR3 loop spans 13 amino acids. The germline V gene encodes CDR1 SGHAT and CDR2 FQNNGV. Trimming removed 5 bases from V and 4 bases from J, with 12 bases in between. The CDR3 bases are TGTGCCAGCAGCGACGGGACTTTTTACGAGCAGTACTTC. Translation: CASSDGTFYEQYF.